Presented here are 17 T cell receptor beta chains from one specimen sequenced in a study of T cells expressing NK-cell markers. TCRdb reprocessed the 5' RACE reads; each CDR3 protein has one entry and no DNA is given. In total, the table holds about 160,000 distinct CDR3 sequences. Sequenced: blood T cells: a sorted CD56 or NKG2C T cell subset, CD4+ or CD8+ T cells, or bulk PBMC T cells (not recorded which). The receptors were gathered from a woman aged 18 to 75 in good health.

The J gene is TRBJ2-7, the V gene TRBV15; TCRdb lists TRBD1, though no DNA is available to test this call. The CDR3 runs to 16 residues. Germline V CDR1 and CDR2: LNHNV, YYDKDF (reference sequence). This CDR3 is CATSDIRVPRQYEQYF.

The chain combines TRBV5-1 with TRBJ2-1; TCRdb's D gene call, TRBD2, goes unchecked for lack of DNA. CDR3 length: 16 residues. Germline loops: CDR1 SGHRS, CDR2 YFSETQ. The CDR3 loop reads CASSLSSGSPGNEQFF.

The chain uses TRBV7-2 and TRBJ2-7; TCRdb names TRBD2, which stays unverified in the absence of DNA. There are 14 residues in the CDR3. Per germline, CDR1 SGHTA and CDR2 FQGNSA. CDR3 residues: CASSSSTSLSEQYF.

The chain is built from TRBV5-1 and TRBJ1-2; there is no DNA to check the TCRdb D call of TRBD1. Per germline, CDR1 SGHRS and CDR2 YFSETQ. The CDR3 is 16 amino acids. The CDR3 region is CASSIWTGGTFYGYTF.

The chain employs TRBV5-1 and TRBJ2-1; without DNA, the TCRdb call of TRBD1 cannot be checked. The CDR3 length is 17 residues. The germline CDR1 and CDR2 sequences are SGHRS and YFSETQ. The CDR3 protein is CASSLRVGRGGSNEQFF. The variable domain in full, with the rest retrieved from reference TRBV5-1 and TRBJ2-1, is KAGVTQTPRYLIKTRGQQVTLSCSPISGHRSVSWYQQTPGQGLQFLFEYFSETQRNKGNFPGRFSGRQFSNSRSEMNVSTLELGDSALYLCASSLRVGRGGSNEQFFGPGTRLTVL.

J is TRBJ2-1 and V is TRBV20-1; with no DNA, the TCRdb D assignment of TRBD2 cannot be verified. Germline CDR1 and CDR2: DFQATT and SNEGSKA (reference sequence). There are 17 residues in the CDR3. This CDR3 reads CSARDLGLAGYYNEQFF.

The chain uses TRBV28 and TRBJ2-7. The germline gives CDR1 MDHEN, CDR2 SYDVKM. This CDR3 spans 14 amino acids. CDR3 protein: CASMSHGRAYEQYF.

V usage is TRBV20-1 and J usage is TRBJ2-2; TCRdb's D call of TRBD1 is untestable without DNA. This CDR3 comprises 14 residues. Germline CDR1 is DFQATT and CDR2 is SNEGSKA (reference sequence). The CDR3 here is CSGRDIHSTGELFF.

The rearrangement joins TRBV20-1 to TRBJ2-5; TCRdb picks TRBD1, but there is no DNA to check that call. CDR1 and CDR2 from the germline V gene are DFQATT and SNEGSKA (reference sequence). The CDR3 has 14 residues. The CDR3 reads CSATLQQGQETQYF.

V gene TRBV12-5 combines with J gene TRBJ2-1; without DNA, the TCRdb call of TRBD2 cannot be checked. Looked up from germline, CDR1 is LGHNT and CDR2 is FRNRAP. This CDR3 has 14 residues. CDR3 in amino acids: CASGPSGGDNEQFF.

The chain has TRBV7-2 and TRBJ2-5; without DNA, the TCRdb call of TRBD2 cannot be checked. In germline, CDR1 is SGHTA, CDR2 FQGNSA. The CDR3 contains 15 residues. The CDR3 reads CASSLSSGRFETQYF.

J is TRBJ2-3 and V is TRBV5-1; TCRdb reports TRBD1, a call that lacks DNA to check it against. Germline values: CDR1 SGHRS, CDR2 YFSETQ. CDR3 size: 14 residues. CDR3 protein: CASFQGGGENTQYF.

The gene calls are TRBV5-1 and TRBJ2-3. Germline CDR1 SGHRS, CDR2 YFSETQ. This CDR3 is 13 amino acids long. The CDR3: CASSLRHSDTQYF.

The chain recombines TRBV6-1 with TRBJ2-7; TCRdb's D gene call, TRBD1, goes unchecked for lack of DNA. The CDR3 extends over 14 amino acids. Looked up from germline, CDR1 is MNHNS and CDR2 is SASEGT. CDR3 residues: CAARRGTGHYEQYF.

This chain joins TRBV10-3 and TRBJ2-2; as DNA is missing, the TRBD2 call by TCRdb cannot be tested. The CDR3 runs to 15 residues. Germline CDR1 and CDR2: ENHRY and SYGVKD. CDR3 sequence reads: CAISAGGTNTGELFF.

This chain connects TRBV20-1 to TRBJ2-2; absent DNA, TCRdb's TRBD1 call cannot be checked. Germline lookup yields CDR1 DFQATT and CDR2 SNEGSKA (reference sequence). The CDR3 length is 15 residues. CDR3 sequence: CSATGTGVVSGELFF.

This chain connects TRBV20-1 to TRBJ1-5. The CDR3 contains 13 residues. Germline V gene lookup returns CDR1 DFQATT and CDR2 SNEGSKA (reference sequence). The CDR3 sequence: CSAHPTGFRSQHF.